Presented here are 5 T cell receptor beta chains from one specimen sequenced in a study of identical twins. A single record per CDR3 protein comes from TCRdb applying MiXCR to the 5' RACE reads. This sample has around 480,000 distinct CDR3 sequences, with 11% to 15% found just once. Separately, the same data were catalogued under a study of yellow fever vaccine responses in identical twins.

The sequenced sample was CD4+ T cells sorted from blood. The origin of the receptors is a woman aged 18-29 years in good health.

The chain couples TRBV20-1 to TRBJ2-3, with D maybe TRBD1 (6 bases). V lost 7 bases and J lost 0, with 20 bases in between. Germline loops: CDR1 DFQATT, CDR2 SNEGSKA (reference sequence). CDR3 length: 16 amino acids. The CDR3 loop reads CSVPQGRTTSTDTQYF. As DNA, the CDR3 is TGCAGTGTCCCGCAGGGGCGAACCACTAGCACAGATACGCAGTATTTT.

The chain has TRBV7-8 and TRBJ2-2, with D unresolved. The V gene lost 0 bases and the J gene lost 3 bases, with 14 bases spanning the gap. The CDR3 covers 17 residues. Looked up from germline, CDR1 is SGHVS and CDR2 is FQNEAQ. As DNA, the CDR3 is TGTGCCAGCAGCTTAGCGAGGATCCCTCGGGACACCGGGGAGCTGTTTTTT. Encoded protein: CASSLARIPRDTGELFF.

This clonotype was counted between two and nine times. The V and J genes are TRBV5-1 and TRBJ2-3, with 7 bases matching TRBD2. From germline, CDR1 is SGHRS and CDR2 YFSETQ. The CDR3 runs 14 residues. Trimming removed 3 bases from V and 8 bases from J; junction bases left unmatched: 9. The CDR3 nucleotides read TGCGCCAGCAGCTCGCGGGGGACCCGGGGTACGCAGTATTTT. As protein: CASSSRGTRGTQYF.

A few counts support this clonotype. The V gene is TRBV28, the J gene TRBJ1-1; the D is unclear. Trimming removed 7 bases at V and 6 bases at J, with 15 bases between. The CDR3 runs 13 residues. CDR1 is MDHEN and CDR2 is SYDVKM in the germline V gene. The CDR3, as DNA: TGTGCCAGCAAGCTCCGTTTGAATCCTGAAGCTTTCTTT. Its protein product is CASKLRLNPEAFF.

This clonotype turned up a few times. J is TRBJ2-1 and V is TRBV7-2; tentative D call: TRBD1 (8 bases). Germline CDR1 SGHTA, CDR2 FQGNSA. CDR3 length equals 13 residues. Deletions cut 5 bases from V and 9 bases from J, with 14 bases between. The CDR3 bases are TGTGCCAGCAGCGCACAGGGGGAGGGTGAGCAGTTCTTC. Translated, it gives CASSAQGEGEQFF.